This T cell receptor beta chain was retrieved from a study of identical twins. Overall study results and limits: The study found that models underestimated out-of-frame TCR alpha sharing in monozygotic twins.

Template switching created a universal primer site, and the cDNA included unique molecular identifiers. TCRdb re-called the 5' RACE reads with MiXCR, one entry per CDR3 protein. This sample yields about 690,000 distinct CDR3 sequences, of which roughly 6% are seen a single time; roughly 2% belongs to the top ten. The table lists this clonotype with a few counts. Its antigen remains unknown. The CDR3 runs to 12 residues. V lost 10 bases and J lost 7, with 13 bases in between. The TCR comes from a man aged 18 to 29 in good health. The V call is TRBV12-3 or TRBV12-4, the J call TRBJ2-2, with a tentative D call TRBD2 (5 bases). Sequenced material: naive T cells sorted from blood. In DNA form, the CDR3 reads TGTGCCACACTGGGAGTTCACGGGGAGCTGTTTTTT. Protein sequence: CATLGVHGELFF.